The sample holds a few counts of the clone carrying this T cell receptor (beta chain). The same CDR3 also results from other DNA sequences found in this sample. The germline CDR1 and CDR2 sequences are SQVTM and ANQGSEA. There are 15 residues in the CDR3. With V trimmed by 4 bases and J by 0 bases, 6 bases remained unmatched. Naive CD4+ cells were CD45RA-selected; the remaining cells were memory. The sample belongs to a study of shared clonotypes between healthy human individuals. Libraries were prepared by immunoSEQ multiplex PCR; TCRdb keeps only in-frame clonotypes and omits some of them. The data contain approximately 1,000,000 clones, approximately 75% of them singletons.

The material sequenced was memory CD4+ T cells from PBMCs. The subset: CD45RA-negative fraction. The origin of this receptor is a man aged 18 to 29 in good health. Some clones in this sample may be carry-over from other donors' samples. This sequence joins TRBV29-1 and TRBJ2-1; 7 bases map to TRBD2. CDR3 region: CSVGGEGSSYNEQFF. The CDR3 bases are TGCAGCGTTGGCGGGGAGGGGAGCTCCTACAATGAGCAGTTCTTC.